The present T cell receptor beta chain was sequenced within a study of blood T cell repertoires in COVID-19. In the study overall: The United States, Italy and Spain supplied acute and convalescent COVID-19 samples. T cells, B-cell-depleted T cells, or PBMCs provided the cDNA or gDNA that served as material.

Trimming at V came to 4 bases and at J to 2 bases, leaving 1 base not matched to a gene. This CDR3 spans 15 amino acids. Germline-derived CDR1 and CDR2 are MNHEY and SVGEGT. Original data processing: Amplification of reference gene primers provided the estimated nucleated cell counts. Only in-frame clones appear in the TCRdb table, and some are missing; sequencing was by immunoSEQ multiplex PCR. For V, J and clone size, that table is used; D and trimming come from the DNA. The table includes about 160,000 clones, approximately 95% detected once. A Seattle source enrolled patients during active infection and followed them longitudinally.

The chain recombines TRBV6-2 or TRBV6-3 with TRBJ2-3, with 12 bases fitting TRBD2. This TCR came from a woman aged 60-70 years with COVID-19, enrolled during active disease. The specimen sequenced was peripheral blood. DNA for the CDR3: TGTGCCAGCAGTTCTAGCGGGGGGGCCACAGATACGCAGTATTTT. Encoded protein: CASSSSGGATDTQYF.